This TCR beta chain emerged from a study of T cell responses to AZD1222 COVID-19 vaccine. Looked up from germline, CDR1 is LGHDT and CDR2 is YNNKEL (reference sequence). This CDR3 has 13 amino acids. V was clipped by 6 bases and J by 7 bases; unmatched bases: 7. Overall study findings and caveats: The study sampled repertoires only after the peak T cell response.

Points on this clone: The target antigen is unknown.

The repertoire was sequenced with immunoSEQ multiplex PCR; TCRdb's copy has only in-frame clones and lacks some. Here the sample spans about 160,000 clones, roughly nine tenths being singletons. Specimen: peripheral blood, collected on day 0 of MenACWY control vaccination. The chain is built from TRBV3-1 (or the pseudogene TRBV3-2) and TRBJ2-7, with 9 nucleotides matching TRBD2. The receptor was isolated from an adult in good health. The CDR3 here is CASRSSGIKEQYF. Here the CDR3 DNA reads TGTGCCAGCAGGTCTAGCGGGATCAAAGAGCAGTACTTC.